The following is a TCR beta chain sequence with its context. Its antigen is still unknown. Per-nucleotide qualities are absent, and no much larger clonotype sits a single base away. From each donor, a single peripheral blood sample of 95 to 150 mL on average was drawn into heparinised tubes. Using a panel that included CD45RO, CCR7, CD25, CD127, CD95 and CD27, naive, central memory, regulatory and stem cell-like memory CD4+ T cells were sorted on a BD FACSAria II. Purity was above 95% for every sorted population. PBMCs were isolated immediately by Lymphoprep density gradient centrifugation and stained directly without culture. So that batch effects would be minimized, each experiment stained and sorted samples in pairs, pairing one healthy donor with one patient. The High Capacity cDNA Reverse Transcription Kit was used to reverse transcribe all of the isolated RNA, meaning that expressed TCRB transcripts were what got sequenced. Deep immunoSEQ sequencing was applied to naive, central memory and regulatory T cell samples, giving an average of roughly 3.5 million total reads per sample. Sorted cells were lysed in RLT buffer, and RNA was extracted using DNase-treated RNeasy Micro or Mini kits according to cell number. Each cell subset was processed separately to prevent cross-contamination, with patient and healthy donor samples processed together. Using the immunoSEQ multiplex PCR, TCRB sequences were amplified from cDNA into 87-bp fragments spanning the CDR3 region. The amplicons were sequenced using the Illumina HiSeq platform. Per the source publication's procedure: PCR bias was computationally corrected using synthetic template baselines, reads within Hamming distance 2 were collapsed, and singletons that could not be merged were discarded. Reads were aligned against IMGT to assign V, D and J genes, CDR3 length and insertions or deletions at six rearrangement sites. Within each subset, clonotype counts were normalized to the number of sorted cells before true diversity and Gini coefficients were calculated with the tcR R package. The overlap coefficient, calculated on TCRB nucleotide sequences, was used to quantify repertoire sharing. As a proxy for the pre-selection repertoire, out-of-frame TCRB sequences from naive cells were analyzed. What TCRdb holds here is the immuneACCESS table cut down to in-frame rearrangements. Part of the clones is not present; checked against another copy, under half of the missing clones reflect an unresolved V gene, and the others are unexplained. The DNA was the basis for D and trimming; V, J and clone size are from that table. The sample contains hundreds of thousands of clones, roughly 13% of them found a single time. 0.035% to 0.04% of the sample rests with the top ten.

Counted from cysteine to phenylalanine, this CDR3 has 14 amino acids. Only the CDR3 region is kept as DNA, spanning 42 bases read in frame from base 1. V and J lose 3 bases and 4 bases, and a span of 11 bases separates them. This record belongs to a study of beta chain features in type 1 diabetes (dated by TCRdb to 2016 to 2019). Study-level background: Mean age, gender distribution, total cell number and subset yield were not different between patients and healthy donors. Across all samples, some 99 million sorted cells were examined, and cell number per subset correlated strongly with RNA yield. The study compared the TCRB repertoires of sorted circulating CD4+ T cell subsets in recently diagnosed type 1 diabetes patients with those in matched healthy donors. Regulatory and stem cell-like memory subsets were isolated from only 8 patients and roughly eight healthy donors, whereas naive and central memory subsets came from all 30 or so donors. General study outcomes and caveats: Type 1 diabetes patients showed a moderate but significant shortening of TCRB CDR3 length in all four CD4+ subsets. Because cDNA was sequenced instead of genomic DNA, activated cells with high expression could be over-represented, although the groups did not differ in activation or CD3 levels. The naive, central memory and regulatory TCRB repertoires appeared to resemble one another more closely among patients than among healthy donors. PCR may preferentially amplify shorter templates, but because patient and control samples were amplified and corrected together, any resulting skew would affect both groups equally. Only small numbers of individuals were included in the HLA sub-analyses, which left unresolved whether HLA type had any influence on TCRB rearrangement. At VDJ recombination sites, type 1 diabetes patients had fewer insertions and more deleted nucleotides, which implies abnormalities in thymic rearrangement.

The clonotype was recovered from a man aged 25-45 years in good health. The V gene is TRBV23-1 and the J gene is TRBJ2-3; possibly the D gene is TRBD2, per 6 matching bases. TRBV23-1 falls under the ORF class, with uncertain function. What was sequenced was naive CD4+ T cells from blood. What the cell subset or site label conveys for this sample: true naive CD4+ T cells. The CDR3 amino acid sequence is: CASSQGREADTQYF. DNA sequence: TGCGCCAGCAGTCAGGGCAGGGAGGCAGATACGCAGTATTTT.